The clone carrying this TCR beta chain was counted only a few times. Antigen specificity is unknown. The sample belongs to a study of metastatic and nonmetastatic thyroid tumors. Across the whole study: Comparative analysis of repertoires was undertaken across blood and tumor or nodule tissue obtained from malignant and benign thyroid patients.

Trimming cost V 4 bases and J 5 bases, with 14 bases left between them. The CDR3 has 15 residues. General study points: The study reportedly found significantly higher TCR beta diversity in malignant thyroid tumors than benign nodules, in blood and tumor.

Original data processing: Differences in CDR3 between clinicopathological groups were drawn on to build a classifier intended to discriminate distant-metastatic papillary thyroid cancer patients. TCRdb re-analyzed the PCR reads using MiXCR. The V and J calls and clone size are TCRdb's, not the authors'. This sample has about 12,000 clones, with approximately 33% found just once. No patient received treatment before thyroid surgery. This receptor was taken from a male donor with papillary thyroid cancer or a benign thyroid nodule (not recorded which). Some clones in this sample may be carry-over from other donors' samples. The J gene is TRBJ1-4, the V gene TRBV12-3 or TRBV12-4, with D perhaps TRBD1 (5 bases). The sample taken for sequencing was tumor tissue. The CDR3 is CASSYRDGLNEKLFF. The CDR3 DNA follows: TGTGCCAGCAGTTACCGGGACGGACTGAATGAAAAACTGTTTTTT.